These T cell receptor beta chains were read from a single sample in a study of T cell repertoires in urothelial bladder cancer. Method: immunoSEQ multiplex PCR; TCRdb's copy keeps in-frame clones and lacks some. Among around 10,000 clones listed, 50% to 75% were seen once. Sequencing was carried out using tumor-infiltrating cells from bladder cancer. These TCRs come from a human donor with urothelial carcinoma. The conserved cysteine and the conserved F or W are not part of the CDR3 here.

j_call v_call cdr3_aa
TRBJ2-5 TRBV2 ASSPQGKETQY
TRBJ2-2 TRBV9 ASSVQLGELF
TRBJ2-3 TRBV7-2 ASSLESPSTDTQY
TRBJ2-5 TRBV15 ATSRPGPWETQY
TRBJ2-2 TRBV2 ASSEGDTGELF
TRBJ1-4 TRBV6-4 ASSDSYTATNEKLF
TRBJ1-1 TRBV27 ASRGAF
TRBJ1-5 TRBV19 ASSTGQGWWRPQH
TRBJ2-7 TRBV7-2 ASTTGLGGKGEQY
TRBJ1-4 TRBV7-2 ASSQGATNEKLF
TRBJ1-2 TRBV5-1 ASSLDTSYGYT
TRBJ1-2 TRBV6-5 ASRSTGERYGYT
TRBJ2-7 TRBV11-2 ASSFSYEQY
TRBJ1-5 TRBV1 TSSQDNRDQPQH
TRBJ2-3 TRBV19 ASRERGAVDTQY
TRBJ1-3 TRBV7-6 ASSLVPGMGPGNTIY
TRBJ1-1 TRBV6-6 ASSYREGRAF